These T cell receptor beta chains were read from a single sample in a study of blood T cell repertoires in COVID-19. Only in-frame clones appear in the TCRdb table, and some are missing; sequencing was by immunoSEQ multiplex PCR. The sample has some 350,000 clones, 91% seen once; the top ten hold around 3.5%. The sequencing input was peripheral blood. The receptor set was obtained from a woman aged 18-35 years who had recovered from COVID-19. CDR3s include the opening cysteine and the closing phenylalanine or tryptophan.

CDR3 length: 15; V gene: TRBV7-9; CDR3 protein: CASSAMGDFQETQYF
CDR3 length: 15; V gene: TRBV18; CDR3 protein: CASFTGHQNTDTQYF
CDR3 length: 19; V gene: TRBV4-3; CDR3 protein: CASSQGRRTGFPTNEKLFF
CDR3 length: 13; V gene: TRBV15; CDR3 protein: CATSRGLITEAFF
CDR3 length: 20; V gene: TRBV27; CDR3 protein: CASSLGPGQGAYEGTDTQYF
CDR3 length: 14; V gene: TRBV9; CDR3 protein: CASRGQGVFHGYTF
CDR3 length: 11; V gene: TRBV20-1; CDR3 protein: CSATQRETQYF
CDR3 length: 18; V gene: TRBV6-2/TRBV6-3; CDR3 protein: CASSYPTTGTASNQPQHF
CDR3 length: 13; V gene: TRBV3-1/TRBV3-2; CDR3 protein: CASSPTGENTIYF
CDR3 length: 13; V gene: TRBV27; CDR3 protein: CASSLRANYGYTF
CDR3 length: 16; V gene: TRBV18; CDR3 protein: CASSPQGASKDEKLFF
CDR3 length: 12; V gene: TRBV6-5; CDR3 protein: CASRGAQETQYF
CDR3 length: 16; V gene: TRBV4-3; CDR3 protein: CASSQGRGLGTDTQYF
CDR3 length: 13; V gene: TRBV11-3; CDR3 protein: CASSLQNTGELFF
CDR3 length: 12; V gene: TRBV7-2; CDR3 protein: CASSHYPGTQYF
CDR3 length: 14; V gene: TRBV28; CDR3 protein: CASSPDRGGNEQFF
CDR3 length: 12; V gene: TRBV5-5; CDR3 protein: CASSSNTDTQYF
CDR3 length: 15; V gene: TRBV7-9; CDR3 protein: CASSHRQGPQETQYF
CDR3 length: 16; V gene: TRBV5-6; CDR3 protein: CASSLALWTDNHGYTF
CDR3 length: 18; V gene: TRBV4-3; CDR3 protein: CASSPRGAGGPGPDTQYF
CDR3 length: 15; V gene: TRBV6-4; CDR3 protein: CASSDPRLALREQFF
CDR3 length: 15; V gene: TRBV28; CDR3 protein: CASTPGGSGSDTQYF
CDR3 length: 14; V gene: TRBV11-2; CDR3 protein: CASSLTRRRNEQFF
CDR3 length: 17; V gene: TRBV19; CDR3 protein: CASSPLGRGNSGNTIYF
CDR3 length: 17; V gene: TRBV6-2/TRBV6-3; CDR3 protein: CASIPRPGTSAYNEQFF
CDR3 length: 14; V gene: TRBV6-5; CDR3 protein: CASSYRQGDTEAFF